Following are 7 T cell receptor beta chains from one sample sequenced in a study of radiation and T cells in renal cell carcinoma. Specified time point: blood 4 weeks post-SBRT, at nephrectomy. Stated treatment: 15 Gy SBRT to primary tumor, nephrectomy 4 weeks later. Data came from immunoSEQ multiplex PCR; TCRdb stores just in-frame clones and leaves some out. The sample gives roughly 45,000 clones, roughly 80% of which show up once; 27% is in the top ten. The specimen comprised blood, sampled from a patient whose treatment included radiotherapy and nephrectomy. These receptors were collected from a woman aged 70-85 years with renal cell carcinoma.

In the case of this clone: The junction differs from germline at one of its ends, possibly a read error. Other DNA sequences of this sample code for an identical CDR3. CDR3 loop: CATATTRQGFYGYTF. The CDR3 nucleotides read TGTGCCACCGCGACAACCCGACAGGGCTTCTATGGCTATACCTTC. This chain joins TRBV27 and TRBJ1-2; 7 bases fit TRBD1. This CDR3 is 15 amino acids long. Germline-derived CDR1 and CDR2 are MNHEY and SMNVEV (reference sequence).

The table lists this clone with a count of one. CDR3 bases: TGTGCCAGCACCCGGGAACAAGTCGAGCAGTACTTC. Translating it yields CASTREQVEQYF. The V and J genes are TRBV6-5 and TRBJ2-7; maybe TRBD2 (5 bases). Trimming took 7 bases from V and 6 from J, leaving 13 bases between them. The CDR3 loop spans 12 amino acids. Germline V gene sequence: CDR1 MNHEY, CDR2 SVGAGI.

V usage is TRBV5-1 and J usage is TRBJ2-5; the D is unclear. The germline V gene encodes CDR1 SGHRS and CDR2 YFSETQ. The CDR3 has 13 amino acids. V was clipped by 0 bases and J by 5 bases, with 8 bases between them. CDR3 bases: TGCGCCAGCAGCTTGGTCCCCGGGGAGACCCAGTACTTC. Protein product: CASSLVPGETQYF. Full variable domain (rest looked up from reference TRBV5-1 and TRBJ2-5): KAGVTQTPRYLIKTRGQQVTLSCSPISGHRSVSWYQQTPGQGLQFLFEYFSETQRNKGNFPGRFSGRQFSNSRSEMNVSTLELGDSALYLCASSLVPGETQYFGPGTRLLVL.

The chain recombines TRBV6-5 with TRBJ2-5; TRBD2 agrees at 10 bases. This CDR3 contains 15 residues. V lost 0 bases and J lost 5; bases outside the gene matches: 3. Per the germline V gene, CDR1 is MNHEY and CDR2 is SVGAGI. The chain's CDR3 is CASSYSSGRSETQYF. The CDR3 nucleotides are TGTGCCAGCAGTTACTCTAGCGGGAGGTCGGAGACCCAGTACTTC.

The chain joins TRBV6-5 to TRBJ1-1; D is undetermined. In germline, CDR1 is MNHEY, CDR2 SVGAGI. The CDR3 consists of 15 residues. V lost 0 bases and J 1 base, leaving 9 bases between the germline ends. In DNA, the CDR3 is TGTGCCAGCAGTTACTCGACCAGGCGGAACACTGAAGCTTTCTTT. Encoded protein: CASSYSTRRNTEAFF.

V usage is TRBV6-5 and J usage is TRBJ2-1; no clear D. The CDR3 length is 14 residues. With 6 bases removed from V and 7 bases from J, the gap between germline ends came to 16 bases. Looked up from germline, CDR1 is MNHEY and CDR2 is SVGAGI. Here the CDR3 reads CASRSTTVANEQFF. CDR3 nucleotides: TGTGCCAGCAGATCCACAACGGTTGCGAATGAGCAGTTCTTC.

The gene calls are TRBV6-1 and TRBJ2-2; no clear D. CDR1 is MNHNS, CDR2 SASEGT, per germline. V was shortened by 4 bases and J by 6 bases, with 12 bases between the two germline ends. CDR3 length: 14 residues. For the CDR3, the DNA is TGTGCCAGCAGTGCCTTTAGGGATGCCGGGGAGCTGTTTTTT. Translation gives CASSAFRDAGELFF.